The clone carrying this T cell receptor beta chain was seen once. The antigen is not known. The source of the sample is a study of T cell responses to AZD1222 COVID-19 vaccine. This CDR3 comprises 13 residues. Between the trimmed V and J ends, which lost 4 bases and 0 bases, there was a span of 6 bases. Germline V CDR1 and CDR2: LNHDA, SQIVND (reference sequence). Sequencing was performed with immunoSEQ multiplex PCR; in TCRdb, only in-frame clones are kept and a portion is missing. The repertoire holds approximately 200,000 clones, with about 91% as singletons. Study-wide results and limits: The donor group comprised mostly white British people and more females; the analysis possibly underestimated clonal diversity.

The receptor was derived from an adult in good health. This chain connects TRBV19 to TRBJ1-1; no definite D call. Sequenced here: peripheral blood, sampled on day 0 of AZD1222 vaccination. The CDR3 DNA follows: TGTGCCAGTAGTACAGACATGAACACTGAAGCTTTCTTT. Encoded protein: CASSTDMNTEAFF.